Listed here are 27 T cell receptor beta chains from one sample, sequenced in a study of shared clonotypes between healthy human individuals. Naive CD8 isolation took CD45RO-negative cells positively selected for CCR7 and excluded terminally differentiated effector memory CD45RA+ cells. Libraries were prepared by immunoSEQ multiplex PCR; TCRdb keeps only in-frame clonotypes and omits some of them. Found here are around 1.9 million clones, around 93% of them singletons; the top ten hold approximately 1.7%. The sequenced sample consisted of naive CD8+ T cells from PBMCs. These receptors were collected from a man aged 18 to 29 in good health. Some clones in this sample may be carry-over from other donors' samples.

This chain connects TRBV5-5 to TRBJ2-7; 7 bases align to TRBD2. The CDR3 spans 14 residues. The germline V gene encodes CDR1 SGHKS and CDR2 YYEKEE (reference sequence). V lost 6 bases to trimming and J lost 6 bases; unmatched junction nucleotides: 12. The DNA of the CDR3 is TGTGCCAGCAACACCCGTGGGAGGGAAGGCGAGCAGTACTTC. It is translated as CASNTRGREGEQYF.

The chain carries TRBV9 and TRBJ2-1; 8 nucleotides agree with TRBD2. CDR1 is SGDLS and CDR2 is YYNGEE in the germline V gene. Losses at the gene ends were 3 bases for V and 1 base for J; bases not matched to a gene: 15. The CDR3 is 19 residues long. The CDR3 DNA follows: TGTGCCAGCAGCGGCCCCGGGACTAGTGGAGGGGGGTCCTACAATGAGCAGTTCTTC. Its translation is CASSGPGTSGGGSYNEQFF. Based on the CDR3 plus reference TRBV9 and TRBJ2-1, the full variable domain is DSGVTQTPKHLITATGQRVTLRCSPRSGDLSVYWYQQSLDQGLQFLIQYYNGEERAKGNILERFSAQQFPDLHSELNLSSLELGDSALYFCASSGPGTSGGGSYNEQFFGPGTRLTVL.

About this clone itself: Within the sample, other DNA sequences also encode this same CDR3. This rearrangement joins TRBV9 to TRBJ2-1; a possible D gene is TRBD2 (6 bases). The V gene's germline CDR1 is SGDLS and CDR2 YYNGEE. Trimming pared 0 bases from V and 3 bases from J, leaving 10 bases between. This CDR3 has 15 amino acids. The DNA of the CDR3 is TGTGCCAGCAGCGTAGATTCCGGGAGCTACAATGAGCAGTTCTTC. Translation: CASSVDSGSYNEQFF.

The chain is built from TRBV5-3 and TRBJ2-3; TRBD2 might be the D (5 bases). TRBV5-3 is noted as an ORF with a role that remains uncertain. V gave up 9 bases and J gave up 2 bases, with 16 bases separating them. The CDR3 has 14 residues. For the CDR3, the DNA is TGTGCCACCTACCTTGGGAGTAACACAGATACGCAGTATTTT. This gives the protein CATYLGSNTDTQYF.

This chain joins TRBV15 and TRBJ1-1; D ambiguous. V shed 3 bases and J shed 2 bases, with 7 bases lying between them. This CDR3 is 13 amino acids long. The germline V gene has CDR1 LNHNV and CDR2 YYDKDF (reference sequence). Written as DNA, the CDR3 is TGTGCCACCAGCAGTAGTTTAAACACTGAAGCTTTCTTT. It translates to CATSSSLNTEAFF.

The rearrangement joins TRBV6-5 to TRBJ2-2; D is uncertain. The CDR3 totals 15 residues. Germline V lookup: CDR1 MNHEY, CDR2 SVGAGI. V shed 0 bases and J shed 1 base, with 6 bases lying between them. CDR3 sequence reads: CASSYSVLNTGELFF. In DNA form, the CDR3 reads TGTGCCAGCAGTTACTCGGTCTTGAACACCGGGGAGCTGTTTTTT.

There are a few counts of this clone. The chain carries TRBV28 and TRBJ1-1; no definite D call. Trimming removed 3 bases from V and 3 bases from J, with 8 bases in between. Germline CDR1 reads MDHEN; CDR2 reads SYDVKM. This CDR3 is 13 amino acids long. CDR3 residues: CASSFVVDTEAFF. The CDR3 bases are TGTGCCAGCAGTTTCGTGGTGGACACTGAAGCTTTCTTT.

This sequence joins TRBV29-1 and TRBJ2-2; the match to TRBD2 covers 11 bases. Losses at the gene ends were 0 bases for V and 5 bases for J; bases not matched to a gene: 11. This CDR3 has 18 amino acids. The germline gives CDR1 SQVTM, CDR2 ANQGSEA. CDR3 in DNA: TGCAGCGTTGAAGATCTCGGAACTAGCGGGAGTGTTACCGGGGAGCTGTTTTTT. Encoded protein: CSVEDLGTSGSVTGELFF.

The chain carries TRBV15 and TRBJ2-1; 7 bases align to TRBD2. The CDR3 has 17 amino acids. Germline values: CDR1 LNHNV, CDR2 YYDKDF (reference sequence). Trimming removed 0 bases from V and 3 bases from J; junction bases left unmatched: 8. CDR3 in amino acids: CATSRDGGEGLYNEQFF. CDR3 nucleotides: TGTGCCACCAGCAGAGATGGGGGGGAGGGCCTCTACAATGAGCAGTTCTTC.

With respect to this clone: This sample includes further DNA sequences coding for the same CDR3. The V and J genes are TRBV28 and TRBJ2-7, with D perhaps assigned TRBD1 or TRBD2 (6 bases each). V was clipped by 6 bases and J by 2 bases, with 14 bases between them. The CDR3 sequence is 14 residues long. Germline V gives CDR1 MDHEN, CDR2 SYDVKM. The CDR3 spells CASRLGGSPYEQYF. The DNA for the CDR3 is TGTGCCAGCAGATTAGGGGGGAGCCCCTACGAGCAGTACTTC.

As DNA, the CDR3 is TGTGCCAGCAGTTTATTGGTCGGTAACACAGATACGCAGTATTTT. Translating it yields CASSLLVGNTDTQYF. The chain is built from TRBV27 and TRBJ2-3; D unclear. The CDR3 covers 15 residues. From germline, CDR1 is MNHEY and CDR2 SMNVEV (reference sequence). With 1 base removed from V and 2 bases from J, the gap between germline ends came to 10 bases.

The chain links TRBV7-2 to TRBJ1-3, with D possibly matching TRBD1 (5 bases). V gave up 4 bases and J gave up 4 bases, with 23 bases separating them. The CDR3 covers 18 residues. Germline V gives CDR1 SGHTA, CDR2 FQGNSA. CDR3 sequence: CASSSPWGGEVYGNTIYF. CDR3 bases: TGTGCCAGCAGCTCCCCCTGGGGGGGAGAGGTTTACGGAAACACCATATATTTT.

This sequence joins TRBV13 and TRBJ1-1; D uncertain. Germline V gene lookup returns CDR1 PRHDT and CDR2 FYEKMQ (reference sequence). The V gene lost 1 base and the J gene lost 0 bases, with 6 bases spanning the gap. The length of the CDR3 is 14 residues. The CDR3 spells CASSLERVNTEAFF. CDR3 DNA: TGTGCCAGCAGCTTAGAACGGGTGAACACTGAAGCTTTCTTT.

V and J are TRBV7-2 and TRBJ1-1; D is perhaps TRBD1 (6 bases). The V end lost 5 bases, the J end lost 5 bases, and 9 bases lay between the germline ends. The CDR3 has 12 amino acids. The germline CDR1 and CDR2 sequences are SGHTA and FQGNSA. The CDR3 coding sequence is TGTGCCAGCAGCAACAGGGTTACTGAAGCTTTCTTT. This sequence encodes CASSNRVTEAFF.

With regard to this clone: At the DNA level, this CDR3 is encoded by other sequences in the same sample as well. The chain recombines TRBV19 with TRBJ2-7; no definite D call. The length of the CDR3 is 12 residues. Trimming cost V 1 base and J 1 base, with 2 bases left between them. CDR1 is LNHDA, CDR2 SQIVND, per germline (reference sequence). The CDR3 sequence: CASSIGSYEQYF. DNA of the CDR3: TGTGCCAGTAGTATAGGGTCCTACGAGCAGTACTTC.

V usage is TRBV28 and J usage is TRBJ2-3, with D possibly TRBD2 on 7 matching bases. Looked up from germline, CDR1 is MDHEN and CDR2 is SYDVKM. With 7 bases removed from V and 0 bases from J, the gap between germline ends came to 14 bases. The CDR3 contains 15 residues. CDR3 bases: TGTGCCAGCAAGTTGGGGGGGACAAGCACAGATACGCAGTATTTT. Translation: CASKLGGTSTDTQYF.

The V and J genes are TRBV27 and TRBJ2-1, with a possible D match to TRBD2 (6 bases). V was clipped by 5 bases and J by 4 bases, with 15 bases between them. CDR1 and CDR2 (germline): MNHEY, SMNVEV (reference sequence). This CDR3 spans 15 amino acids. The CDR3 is CASSPTGTLYNEQFF. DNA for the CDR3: TGTGCCAGCAGTCCAACCGGGACTTTATACAATGAGCAGTTCTTC.

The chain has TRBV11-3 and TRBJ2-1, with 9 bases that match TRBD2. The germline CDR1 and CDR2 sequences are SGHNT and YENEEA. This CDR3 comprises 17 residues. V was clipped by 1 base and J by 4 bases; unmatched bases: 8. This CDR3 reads CASSLGLAGGRYNEQFF. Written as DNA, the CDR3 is TGTGCCAGCAGCTTAGGACTGGCGGGAGGGCGTTACAATGAGCAGTTCTTC.

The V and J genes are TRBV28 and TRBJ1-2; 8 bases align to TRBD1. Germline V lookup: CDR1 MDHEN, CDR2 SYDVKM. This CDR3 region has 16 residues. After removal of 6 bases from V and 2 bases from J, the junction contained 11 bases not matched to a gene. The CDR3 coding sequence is TGTGCCAGCAGGGCCCAACCAGGGGGCCTCAACTATGGCTACACCTTC. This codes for CASRAQPGGLNYGYTF.

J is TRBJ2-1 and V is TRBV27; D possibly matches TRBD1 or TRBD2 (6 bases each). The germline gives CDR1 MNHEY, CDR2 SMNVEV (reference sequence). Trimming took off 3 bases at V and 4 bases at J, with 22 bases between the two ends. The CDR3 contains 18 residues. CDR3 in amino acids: CASSLESMGKGGYNEQFF. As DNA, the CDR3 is TGTGCCAGCAGTTTGGAATCGATGGGAAAGGGGGGTTACAATGAGCAGTTCTTC.

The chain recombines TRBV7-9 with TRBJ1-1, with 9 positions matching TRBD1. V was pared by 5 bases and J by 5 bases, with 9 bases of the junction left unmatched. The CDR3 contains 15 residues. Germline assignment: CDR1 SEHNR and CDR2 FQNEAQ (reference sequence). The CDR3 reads CASSNRDRVGTEAFF. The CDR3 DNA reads TGTGCCAGCAGCAATCGGGACAGGGTTGGGACTGAAGCTTTCTTT.

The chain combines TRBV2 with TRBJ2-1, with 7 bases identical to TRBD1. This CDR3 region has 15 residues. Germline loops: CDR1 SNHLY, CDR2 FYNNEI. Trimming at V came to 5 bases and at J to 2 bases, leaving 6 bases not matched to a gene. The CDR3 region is CASSSRQGAYNEQFF. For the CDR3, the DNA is TGTGCCAGCAGTTCAAGACAGGGAGCCTACAATGAGCAGTTCTTC.

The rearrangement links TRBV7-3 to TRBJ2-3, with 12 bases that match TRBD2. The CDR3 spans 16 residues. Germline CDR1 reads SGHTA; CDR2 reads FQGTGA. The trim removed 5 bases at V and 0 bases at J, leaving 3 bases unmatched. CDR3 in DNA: TGTGCCAGCAGCCCAGGGACTAGCGGGAGCACAGATACGCAGTATTTT. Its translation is CASSPGTSGSTDTQYF. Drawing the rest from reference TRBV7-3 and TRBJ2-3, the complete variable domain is GAGVSQTPSNKVTEKGKYVELRCDPISGHTALYWYRQSLGQGPEFLIYFQGTGAADDSGLPNDRFFAVRPEGSVSTLKIQRTERGDSAVYLCASSPGTSGSTDTQYFGPGTRLTVL.

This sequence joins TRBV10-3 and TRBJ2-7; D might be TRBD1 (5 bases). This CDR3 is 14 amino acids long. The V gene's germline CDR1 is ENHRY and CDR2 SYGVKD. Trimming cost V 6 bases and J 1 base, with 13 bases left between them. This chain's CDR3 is CAISPFDRSYEQYF. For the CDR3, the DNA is TGTGCCATCAGCCCCTTCGACAGATCCTACGAGCAGTACTTC.

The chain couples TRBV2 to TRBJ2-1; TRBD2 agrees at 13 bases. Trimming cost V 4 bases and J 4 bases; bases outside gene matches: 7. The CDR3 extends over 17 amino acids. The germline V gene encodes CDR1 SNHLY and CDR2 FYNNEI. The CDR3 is CASSVTPLAGGYNEQFF. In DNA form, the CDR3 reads TGTGCCAGCAGTGTTACCCCACTAGCGGGAGGGTACAATGAGCAGTTCTTC.

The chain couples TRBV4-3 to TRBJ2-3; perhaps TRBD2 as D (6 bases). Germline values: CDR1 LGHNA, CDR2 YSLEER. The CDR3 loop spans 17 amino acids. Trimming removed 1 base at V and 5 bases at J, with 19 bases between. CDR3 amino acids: CASSQGRLREWGDTQYF. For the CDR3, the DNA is TGCGCCAGCAGCCAAGGGCGGTTACGGGAGTGGGGAGATACGCAGTATTTT.

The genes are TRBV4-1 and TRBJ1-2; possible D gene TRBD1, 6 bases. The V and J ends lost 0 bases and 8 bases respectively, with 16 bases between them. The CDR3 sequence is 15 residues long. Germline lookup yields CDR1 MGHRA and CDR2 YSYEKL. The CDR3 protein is CASSQDITWGPGYTF. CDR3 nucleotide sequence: TGCGCCAGCAGCCAAGATATAACGTGGGGGCCCGGCTACACCTTC.